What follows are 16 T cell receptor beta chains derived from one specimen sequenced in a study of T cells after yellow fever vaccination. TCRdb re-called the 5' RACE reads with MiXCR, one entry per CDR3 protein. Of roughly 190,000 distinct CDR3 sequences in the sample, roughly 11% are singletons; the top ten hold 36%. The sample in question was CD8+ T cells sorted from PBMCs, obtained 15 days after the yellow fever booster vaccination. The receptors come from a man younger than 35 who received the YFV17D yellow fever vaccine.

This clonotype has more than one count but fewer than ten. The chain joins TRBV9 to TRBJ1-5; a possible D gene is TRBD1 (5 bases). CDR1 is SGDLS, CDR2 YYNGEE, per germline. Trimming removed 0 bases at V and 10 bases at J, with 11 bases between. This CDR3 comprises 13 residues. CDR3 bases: TGTGCCAGCAGCGTAGGCCCAGGGACCCCCCAGCATTTT. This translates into CASSVGPGTPQHF.

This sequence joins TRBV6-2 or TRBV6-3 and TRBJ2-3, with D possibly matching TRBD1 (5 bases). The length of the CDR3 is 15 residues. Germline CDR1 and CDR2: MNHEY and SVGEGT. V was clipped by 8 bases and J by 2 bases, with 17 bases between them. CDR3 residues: CASAPQGGYTDTQYF. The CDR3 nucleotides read TGTGCCAGCGCCCCGCAGGGTGGTTACACAGATACGCAGTATTTT.

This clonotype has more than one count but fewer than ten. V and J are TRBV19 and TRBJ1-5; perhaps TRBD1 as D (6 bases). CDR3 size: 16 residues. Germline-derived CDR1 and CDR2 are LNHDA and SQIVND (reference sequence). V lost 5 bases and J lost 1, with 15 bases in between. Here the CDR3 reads CASSGQGSGSNQPQHF. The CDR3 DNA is TGTGCCAGTAGTGGGCAGGGGTCCGGGAGCAATCAGCCCCAGCATTTT.

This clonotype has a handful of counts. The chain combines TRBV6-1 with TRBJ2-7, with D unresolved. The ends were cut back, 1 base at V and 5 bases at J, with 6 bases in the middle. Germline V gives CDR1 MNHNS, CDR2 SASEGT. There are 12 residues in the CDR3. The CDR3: CASSEGGDEQYV. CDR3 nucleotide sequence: TGTGCCAGCAGTGAAGGTGGAGACGAGCAGTACGTC.

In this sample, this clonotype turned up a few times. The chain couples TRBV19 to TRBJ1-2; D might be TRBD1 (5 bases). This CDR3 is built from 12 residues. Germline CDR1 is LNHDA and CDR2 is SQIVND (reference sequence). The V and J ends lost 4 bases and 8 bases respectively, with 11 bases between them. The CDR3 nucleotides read TGTGCCAGTAGTACAGGGAAAGAAGGCTACACCTTC. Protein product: CASSTGKEGYTF.

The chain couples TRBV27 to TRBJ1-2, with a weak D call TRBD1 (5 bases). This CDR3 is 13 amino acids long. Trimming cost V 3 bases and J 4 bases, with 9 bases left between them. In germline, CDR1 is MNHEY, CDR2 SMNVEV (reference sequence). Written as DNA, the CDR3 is TGTGCCAGCAGTTTTGAAGGGACCTATGGCTACACCTTC. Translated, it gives CASSFEGTYGYTF.

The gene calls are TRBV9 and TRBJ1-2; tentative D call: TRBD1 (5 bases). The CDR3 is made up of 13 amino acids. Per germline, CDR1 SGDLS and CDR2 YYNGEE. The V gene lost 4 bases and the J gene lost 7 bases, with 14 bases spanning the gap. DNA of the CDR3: TGTGCCAGCAGCCCGCACTCGGGGCCTGGCTACACCTTC. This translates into CASSPHSGPGYTF. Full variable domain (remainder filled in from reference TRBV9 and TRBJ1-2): DSGVTQTPKHLITATGQRVTLRCSPRSGDLSVYWYQQSLDQGLQFLIQYYNGEERAKGNILERFSAQQFPDLHSELNLSSLELGDSALYFCASSPHSGPGYTFGSGTRLTVV.

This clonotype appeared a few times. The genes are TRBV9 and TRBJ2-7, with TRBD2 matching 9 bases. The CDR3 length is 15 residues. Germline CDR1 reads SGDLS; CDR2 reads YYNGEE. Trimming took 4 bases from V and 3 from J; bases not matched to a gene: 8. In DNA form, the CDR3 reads TGTGCCAGCAGCCCCATAAGCGGGGGGTACTACGAGCAGTACTTC. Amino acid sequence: CASSPISGGYYEQYF.

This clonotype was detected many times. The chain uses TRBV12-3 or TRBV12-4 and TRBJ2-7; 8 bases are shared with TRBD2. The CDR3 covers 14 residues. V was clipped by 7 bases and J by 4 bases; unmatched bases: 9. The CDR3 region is CASNQGPGGYEQYF. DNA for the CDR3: TGTGCCAGCAACCAAGGGCCGGGAGGGTACGAGCAGTACTTC.

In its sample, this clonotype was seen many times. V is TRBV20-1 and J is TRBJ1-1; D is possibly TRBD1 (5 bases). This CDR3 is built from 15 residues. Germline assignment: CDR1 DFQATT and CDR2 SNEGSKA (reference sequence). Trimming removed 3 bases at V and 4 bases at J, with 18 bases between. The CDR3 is CSASSRDGPSTEAFF. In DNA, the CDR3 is TGCAGTGCTAGTTCCCGGGACGGACCCAGCACTGAAGCTTTCTTT.

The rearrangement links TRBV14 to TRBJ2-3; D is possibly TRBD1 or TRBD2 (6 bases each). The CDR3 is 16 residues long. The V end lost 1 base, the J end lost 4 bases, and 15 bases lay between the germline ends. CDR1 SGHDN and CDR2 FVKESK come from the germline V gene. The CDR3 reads CASSQVTGRLADTQYF. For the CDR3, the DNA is TGTGCCAGCAGCCAAGTTACAGGGAGGTTGGCAGATACGCAGTATTTT.

The CDR3 spells CASSPGESPGELFF. CDR3 DNA: TGTGCCAGCAGTCCGGGAGAATCCCCGGGGGAGCTGTTTTTT. V usage is TRBV6-6 and J usage is TRBJ2-2, with D maybe TRBD2 (6 bases). This CDR3 has 14 amino acids. Germline V gives CDR1 MNHNY, CDR2 SVGAGI (reference sequence). Trimming removed 5 bases from V and 8 bases from J, with 15 bases in between.

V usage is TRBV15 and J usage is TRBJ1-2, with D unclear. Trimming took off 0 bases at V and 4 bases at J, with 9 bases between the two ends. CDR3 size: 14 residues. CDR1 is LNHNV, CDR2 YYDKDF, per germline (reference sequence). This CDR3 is CATSRDQGLYGYTF. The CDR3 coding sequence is TGTGCCACCAGCAGAGATCAAGGCCTCTATGGCTACACCTTC.

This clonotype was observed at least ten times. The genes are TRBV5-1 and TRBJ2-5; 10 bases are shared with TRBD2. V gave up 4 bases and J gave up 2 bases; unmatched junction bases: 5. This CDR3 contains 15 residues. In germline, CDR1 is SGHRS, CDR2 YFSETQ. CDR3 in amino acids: CASSLLLAGQETQYF. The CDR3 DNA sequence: TGCGCCAGCAGCCTCCTACTAGCGGGACAAGAGACCCAGTACTTC.

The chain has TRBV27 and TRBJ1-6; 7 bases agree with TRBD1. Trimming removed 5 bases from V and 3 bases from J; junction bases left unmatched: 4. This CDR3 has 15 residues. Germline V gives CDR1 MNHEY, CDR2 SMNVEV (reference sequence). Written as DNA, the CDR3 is TGTGCCAGCAGTCTAGGGGGCTACTATAATTCACCCCTCCACTTT. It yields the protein CASSLGGYYNSPLHF.

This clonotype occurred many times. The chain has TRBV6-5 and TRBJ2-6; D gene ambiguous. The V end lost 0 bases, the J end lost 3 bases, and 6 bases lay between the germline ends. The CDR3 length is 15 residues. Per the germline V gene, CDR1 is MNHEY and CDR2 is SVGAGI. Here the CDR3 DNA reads TGTGCCAGCAGTTACTCTCTCTTTGGGGCCAACGTCCTGACTTTC. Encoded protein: CASSYSLFGANVLTF.